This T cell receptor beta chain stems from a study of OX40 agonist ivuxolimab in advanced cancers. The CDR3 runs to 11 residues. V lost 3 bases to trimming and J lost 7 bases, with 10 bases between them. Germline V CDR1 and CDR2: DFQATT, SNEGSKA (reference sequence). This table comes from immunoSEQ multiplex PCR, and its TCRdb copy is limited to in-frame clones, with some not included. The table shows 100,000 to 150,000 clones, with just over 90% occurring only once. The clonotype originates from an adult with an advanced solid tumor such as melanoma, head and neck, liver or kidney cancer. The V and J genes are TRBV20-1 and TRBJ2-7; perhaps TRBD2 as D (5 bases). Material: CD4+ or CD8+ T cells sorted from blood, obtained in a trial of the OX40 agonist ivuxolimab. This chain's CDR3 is CSARGDIEQYF. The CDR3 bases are TGCAGTGCTAGGGGAGATATAGAGCAGTACTTC.